A selection of T cell receptor beta chains follows, all from one sample in a study of OX40 agonist ivuxolimab in advanced cancers. Clones were read by immunoSEQ multiplex PCR, and TCRdb kept only the in-frame ones, dropping some. This sample has about 67,000 clones, with around 84% found just once. The sample was CD4+ or CD8+ T cells sorted from blood, taken in a trial of the OX40 agonist ivuxolimab. The source of these receptors is an adult with an advanced solid tumor such as melanoma, head and neck, liver or kidney cancer. Both conserved end residues are part of each CDR3. Fields, in order: CDR3 DNA, CDR3 protein, D gene, clone size, J gene, CDR3 length, V gene. A D gene is named only where the DNA matches it firmly. Some rows have no size entry. The others give once, few or many, or a class for an expanded clone.

TGCAGCGTTAATCTGGACAGGGTTAGCTACGAGCAGTACTTC	CSVNLDRVSYEQYF	TRBD1	NA	TRBJ2-7	14	TRBV29-1
TGTGCCAGCAGCTTGAGAAACAGGGGCCCTCAAGAGACCCAGTACTTC	CASSLRNRGPQETQYF	TRBD1	NA	TRBJ2-5	16	TRBV7-9
TGTGCCAGCAGCTTACCAGGACAAAACACCATATATTTT	CASSLPGQNTIYF	NA	NA	TRBJ1-3	13	TRBV7-2
TGTGCCAGCAGTCCGAGCGGGATAGCCTACAATGAGCAGTTCTTC	CASSPSGIAYNEQFF	TRBD2	NA	TRBJ2-1	15	TRBV9
TGTGCCAGCAGCTTGGGGGGGCGGACTGAAGCTTTCTTT	CASSLGGRTEAFF	NA	NA	TRBJ1-1	13	TRBV2
TGTGCCAGCAGCTTAAGCGGGAGTCGGTACGAGCAGTACTTC	CASSLSGSRYEQYF	TRBD2	NA	TRBJ2-7	14	TRBV7-6
TGTGCCAGCTCACCAATCAAATCGAACACTGAAGCTTTCTTT	CASSPIKSNTEAFF	NA	NA	TRBJ1-1	14	TRBV18
TGTGCCAGCAGCTCGTTAGTAGAGGAGACCCAGTACTTC	CASSSLVEETQYF	NA	once	TRBJ2-5	13	TRBV5-5
TGCAGTGCCCGCTCCGCGGGAACGCAGTATTTT	CSARSAGTQYF	NA	NA	TRBJ2-3	11	TRBV20-1
TGTGCCAGCAGCTCACAGGGGCAGGGGGAGACCCAGTACTTC	CASSSQGQGETQYF	TRBD1	NA	TRBJ2-5	14	TRBV7-6
TGTGCCAGCAGTCCTGGACAGGTCCCTGGGGGAGATACGCAGTATTTT	CASSPGQVPGGDTQYF	TRBD1	NA	TRBJ2-3	16	TRBV28
TGTGCCAGCAGCTTTGTATTAGCGGGAACCTACGAGCAGTACTTC	CASSFVLAGTYEQYF	TRBD2	NA	TRBJ2-7	15	TRBV7-2
TGTGCCAGCAGCTTGGGGAGGGGGTACGGCGAGCAGTACTTC	CASSLGRGYGEQYF	NA	NA	TRBJ2-7	14	TRBV4-2
TGTGCCAGTAGTATAGGCGTCACAGGGGTTGTTAGCCAGCCCCAGCATTTT	CASSIGVTGVVSQPQHF	TRBD1	NA	TRBJ1-5	17	TRBV19
TGTGCCAGCAGTTTTGTTGCGGCTAGCACAGATACGCAGTATTTT	CASSFVAASTDTQYF	NA	NA	TRBJ2-3	15	TRBV27
TGTGCCAGCAGCTTGCCCCCAGGGGAACACACTGAAGCTTTCTTT	CASSLPPGEHTEAFF	NA	NA	TRBJ1-1	15	TRBV5-5
TGTGCCAGCAGCTCAGGGGGGCCCTATAATTCACCCCTCCACTTT	CASSSGGPYNSPLHF	TRBD1	NA	TRBJ1-6	15	TRBV27
TGTGCCAGCAGCTCGGCACGTCCGACGCACATCACAGATACGCAGTATTTT	CASSSARPTHITDTQYF	NA	NA	TRBJ2-3	17	TRBV5-6
TGTGCCAGCAGTCCTACAGGGCGCAATGAGCAGTTCTTC	CASSPTGRNEQFF	NA	once	TRBJ2-1	13	TRBV7-3
TGTGCCAGCAGCTTAGGGTGGACTAGCGAGAGCTCCTACAATGAGCAGTTCTTC	CASSLGWTSESSYNEQFF	TRBD2	NA	TRBJ2-1	18	TRBV7-9
TGTGCCAGCAGCGTAGCAGTAGGGACAGGGAATGAGCAGTTCTTC	CASSVAVGTGNEQFF	TRBD1	few	TRBJ2-1	15	TRBV9
TGTGCCTGGCACATAGGGACAGGTCAGAATGGCTACACCTTC	CAWHIGTGQNGYTF	TRBD1	many	TRBJ1-2	14	TRBV30
TGTGCCAGCAGCCACGGAACAGGGGGCAATGAGCAGTACTTC	CASSHGTGGNEQYF	TRBD1	NA	TRBJ2-7	14	TRBV7-6
TGCGCCAGCAGCTTCGGCGGGGCAAGCACAGATACGCAGTATTTT	CASSFGGASTDTQYF	NA	NA	TRBJ2-3	15	TRBV5-1
TGCGCCAGCAGTGACCCGGGACAGGGAATTGGCACCGGGGAGCTGTTTTTT	CASSDPGQGIGTGELFF	TRBD1	NA	TRBJ2-2	17	TRBV10-1
TGCGCCAGCAGCAAATCTAGCGGGAGCTCCTACGAGCAGTACTTC	CASSKSSGSSYEQYF	TRBD2	NA	TRBJ2-7	15	TRBV5-1
TGTGCCAGCAGCTTGAGGGATTCCCACGAGCAGTACTTC	CASSLRDSHEQYF	NA	NA	TRBJ2-7	13	TRBV7-2
TGTGCCAGCAGCCCGACCTGGACAGGGGGCGAAGGGACTGAAGCTTTCTTT	CASSPTWTGGEGTEAFF	TRBD1	NA	TRBJ1-1	17	TRBV7-8
TGTGCCAGCAGCGTAGTAGCGGGGGGGAGTACAGATACGCAGTATTTT	CASSVVAGGSTDTQYF	TRBD2	NA	TRBJ2-3	16	TRBV9
TGTGCCAGCAGGGCTTCCGGGACAGGGGCCCCAAGTTCCCCCTACGAGCAGTACTTC	CASRASGTGAPSSPYEQYF	TRBD1	NA	TRBJ2-7	19	TRBV6-4
TGTGCCAGCAGCTGGGGACCTGGGAACACTGAAGCTTTCTTT	CASSWGPGNTEAFF	NA	NA	TRBJ1-1	14	TRBV5-4
TGTGCCAGCAGTGGCGTACAGCGGGGGGCCGGGAATGAGCAGTTCTTC	CASSGVQRGAGNEQFF	TRBD2	few	TRBJ2-1	16	TRBV2
TGCGCCAGCAGCGACGGACAGGGAGGAGGAGAGACCCAGTACTTC	CASSDGQGGGETQYF	TRBD1	NA	TRBJ2-5	15	TRBV4-3
TGTGCCAGCAGTGGTGACAGGGTCGGCAATCAGCCCCAGCATTTT	CASSGDRVGNQPQHF	TRBD1	NA	TRBJ1-5	15	TRBV2
TGTGCCAGCTCACGGGACCGGGAAACTGAAGCTTTCTTT	CASSRDRETEAFF	NA	NA	TRBJ1-1	13	TRBV18
TGTGCCAGCAGCTCGCTAGCGGGGGACTACAATGAGCAGTTCTTC	CASSSLAGDYNEQFF	TRBD2	NA	TRBJ2-1	15	TRBV5-6
TGTGCCAGCTCGACGCCCGGGACAGGGGATAACAATGAGCAGTTCTTC	CASSTPGTGDNNEQFF	TRBD1	NA	TRBJ2-1	16	TRBV18
TGTGCCAGCACCACACAACAGGGGGATCTATCCTATGGCTACACCTTC	CASTTQQGDLSYGYTF	TRBD1	few	TRBJ1-2	16	TRBV2
TGTGCCAGCAGACCACCCGGGACAGCTTCCCCTAACTATGGCTACACCTTC	CASRPPGTASPNYGYTF	TRBD1	NA	TRBJ1-2	17	TRBV7-2
TGTGCCAGCAGAACCACGGGACAGGGGAGGTACGAGCAGTACTTC	CASRTTGQGRYEQYF	TRBD1	NA	TRBJ2-7	15	TRBV28
TGTGCTAGTGGTTTGGGGCTAGCGGGCAATGAGCAGTTCTTC	CASGLGLAGNEQFF	TRBD2	NA	TRBJ2-1	14	TRBV12-5
TGTGCCAGCTCACCGGGGAACCAAGAGACCCAGTACTTC	CASSPGNQETQYF	NA	NA	TRBJ2-5	13	TRBV18
TGTGCCAGCAGCCCGGGACTAGCGGGTATCTACGAGCAGTACTTC	CASSPGLAGIYEQYF	TRBD2	few	TRBJ2-7	15	TRBV11-2
TGTGCCAGTACTTACGGGTTGAACACTGAAGCTTTCTTT	CASTYGLNTEAFF	NA	few	TRBJ1-1	13	TRBV19
TGTGCCAGCAGCCCTTTCGGGGATCAGCCCCAGCATTTT	CASSPFGDQPQHF	NA	NA	TRBJ1-5	13	TRBV7-2
TGTGCCAGCAGTTTACGGGGGCCAACCTACGAGCAGTACTTC	CASSLRGPTYEQYF	NA	NA	TRBJ2-7	14	TRBV28
TGTGCCATCAGTGGACTGGACTCCCGGGGCACAGATACGCAGTATTTT	CAISGLDSRGTDTQYF	NA	NA	TRBJ2-3	16	TRBV10-3
TGTGCCAGCAGCTTGGGACTAGGGGTTGACAATGAGCAGTTCTTC	CASSLGLGVDNEQFF	NA	NA	TRBJ2-1	15	TRBV5-4
TGTGCCAGCAGCGCCCCCGGGACTAGCCGGAGCTCCTACAATGAGCAGTTCTTC	CASSAPGTSRSSYNEQFF	TRBD2	NA	TRBJ2-1	18	TRBV9
TGTGCCAGCACCCAAGGGGATCAGCCCCAGCATTTT	CASTQGDQPQHF	NA	NA	TRBJ1-5	12	TRBV28
TGTGCCAGCAGCCAAGGAGGAGGGTTGGAAAAACTGTTTTTT	CASSQGGGLEKLFF	NA	NA	TRBJ1-4	14	TRBV4-2
TGTGCCAGCAGTTGGGCAGGGGGCCATGAGCAGTTCTTC	CASSWAGGHEQFF	TRBD1	few	TRBJ2-1	13	TRBV25-1
TGTGCCAGCAGCCTGACAGGGGGTAGCAATCAGCCCCAGCATTTT	CASSLTGGSNQPQHF	TRBD1	NA	TRBJ1-5	15	TRBV5-4
TGTGCCAGCTCACCGGAAAAAGGGGGTTATTATGGCTACACCTTC	CASSPEKGGYYGYTF	NA	NA	TRBJ1-2	15	TRBV18
TGTGCCTTCAGCAGGGGACGGACAGGGAGTATAGGCGAGCAGTACTTC	CAFSRGRTGSIGEQYF	TRBD1	NA	TRBJ2-7	16	TRBV30
TGTGCCAGCAGCCTACGGACAGACTATGGCTACACCTTC	CASSLRTDYGYTF	NA	NA	TRBJ1-2	13	TRBV7-8
TGTGCCAGCAGTTTAAGACTAGCGGGGCGAGAGACCCAGTACTTC	CASSLRLAGRETQYF	TRBD2	NA	TRBJ2-5	15	TRBV28
TGTGCCAGTAGTCCTTTGTGGGGGGAGCTGTTTTTT	CASSPLWGELFF	NA	NA	TRBJ2-2	12	TRBV19
TGTGCCAGCAGCCTGACTAGCGGAAACTCCTACGAGCAGTACTTC	CASSLTSGNSYEQYF	TRBD2	once	TRBJ2-7	15	TRBV9
TGTGCCAGCAGCTTAAAGGGACTAGGCACAGATACGCAGTATTTT	CASSLKGLGTDTQYF	TRBD2	few	TRBJ2-3	15	TRBV7-3